Listed here are 4 T cell receptor beta chains from one sample, sequenced in a study of cytomegalovirus exposure and HLA in healthy donors (dated by TCRdb to the late 2010s). The library was made by the immunoSEQ multiplex PCR assay. For the multiplex PCR, a mixture combining 60 forward primers for TCR Vbeta segments and 13 reverse primers for TCR Jbeta segments was used. TCRdb mirrors the immuneACCESS table, restricted to in-frame sequences. Some clones are absent from its copies; in checked studies, under half trace to an unresolved V gene, and the reason for the others is unknown. This sample is represented by 95,000 to 150,000 clones; 80% to 85% of them were singletons. The top ten constitute less than 2.5% of the sample. The material sequenced was PBMCs. The receptor source for this set is a young man in good health and CMV-seronegative.

The chain couples TRBV4-1 to TRBJ2-7, with D possibly matching TRBD1 (6 bases). Germline loops: CDR1 MGHRA, CDR2 YSYEKL. The CDR3 is 15 amino acids. With 0 bases removed from V and 6 bases from J, the gap between germline ends came to 15 bases. The CDR3 DNA is TGCGCCAGCAGCCAAGAAATGAGGGGGACGACCGAGCAGTACTTC. As protein: CASSQEMRGTTEQYF.

The chain links TRBV7-2 to TRBJ2-3, with 12 bases that match TRBD2. The CDR3 runs to 16 residues. Trimming at V came to 7 bases and at J to 0 bases, leaving 5 bases not matched to a gene. CDR1 and CDR2 from the germline V gene are SGHTA and FQGNSA. The CDR3 protein is CASTRLAGASTDTQYF. As DNA, the CDR3 is TGTGCCAGCACCAGACTAGCGGGGGCTAGCACAGATACGCAGTATTTT.

The rearrangement links TRBV4-2 to TRBJ2-5, with TRBD2 identical over 10 bases. Germline CDR1 and CDR2: LGHNA and YNFKEQ. CDR3 length: 16 amino acids. V dropped 0 bases and J dropped 4; count of bases not matched to a gene: 5. The DNA for the CDR3 is TGTGCCAGCAGCCAAGAACGAGCGGGGGGGCCAGAGACCCAGTACTTC. It specifies CASSQERAGGPETQYF.

This clone was observed a handful of times. The V call is TRBV4-3, the J call TRBJ1-1, with TRBD1 matching 8 bases. This CDR3 has 14 amino acids. V shed 2 bases, J shed 4 bases, and the junction held 3 bases outside the gene matches. From germline, CDR1 is LGHNA and CDR2 YSLEER. The CDR3 nucleotides read TGCGCCAGCAGCCAACAAACAGGGGGCACTGAAGCTTTCTTT. Translating it yields CASSQQTGGTEAFF.